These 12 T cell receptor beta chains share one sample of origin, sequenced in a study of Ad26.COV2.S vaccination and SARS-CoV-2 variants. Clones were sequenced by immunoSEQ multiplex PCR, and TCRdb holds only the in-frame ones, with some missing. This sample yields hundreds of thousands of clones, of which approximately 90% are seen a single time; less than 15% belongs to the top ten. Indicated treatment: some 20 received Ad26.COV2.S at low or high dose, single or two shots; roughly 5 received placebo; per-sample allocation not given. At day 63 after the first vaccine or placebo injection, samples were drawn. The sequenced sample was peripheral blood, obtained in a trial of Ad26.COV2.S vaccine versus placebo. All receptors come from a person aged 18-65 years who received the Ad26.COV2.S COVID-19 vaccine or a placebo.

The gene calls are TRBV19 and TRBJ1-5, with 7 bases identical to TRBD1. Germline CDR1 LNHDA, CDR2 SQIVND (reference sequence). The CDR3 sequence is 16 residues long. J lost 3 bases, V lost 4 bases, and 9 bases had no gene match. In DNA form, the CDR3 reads TGTGCCAGTAGTAAGGGAACAGGGGTAAACAATCAGCCCCAGCATTTT. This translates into CASSKGTGVNNQPQHF.

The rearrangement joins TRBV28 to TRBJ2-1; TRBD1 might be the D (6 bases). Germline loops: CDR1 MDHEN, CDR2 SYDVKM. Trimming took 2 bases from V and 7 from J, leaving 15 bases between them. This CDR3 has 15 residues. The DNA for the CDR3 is TGTGCCAGCAGTTTAATCCAGGGGAGAGGGAATGAGCAGTTCTTC. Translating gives CASSLIQGRGNEQFF.

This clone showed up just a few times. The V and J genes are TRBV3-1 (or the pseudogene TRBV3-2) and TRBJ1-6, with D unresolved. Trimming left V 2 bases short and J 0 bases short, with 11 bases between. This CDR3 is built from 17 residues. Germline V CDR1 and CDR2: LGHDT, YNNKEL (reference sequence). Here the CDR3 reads CASSQRARSSYNSPLHF. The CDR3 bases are TGTGCCAGCAGCCAAAGGGCACGAAGCTCCTATAATTCACCCCTCCACTTT.

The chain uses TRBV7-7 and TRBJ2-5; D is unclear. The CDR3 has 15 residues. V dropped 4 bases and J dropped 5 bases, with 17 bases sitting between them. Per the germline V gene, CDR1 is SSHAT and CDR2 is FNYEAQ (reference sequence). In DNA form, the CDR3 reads TGTGCCAGCAGCTCCCGTTTGGGTGCGTGGGAGACCCAGTACTTC. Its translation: CASSSRLGAWETQYF.

CDR3 DNA sequence: TGTGCCAGCAGCTTAATTTCCGTGGGACTAGCGGGCAGCACAGATACGCAGTATTTT. It encodes CASSLISVGLAGSTDTQYF. V usage is TRBV7-2 and J usage is TRBJ2-3; TRBD2 aligns across 12 bases. Per the germline V gene, CDR1 is SGHTA and CDR2 is FQGNSA. There are 19 residues in the CDR3. Losses at the gene ends were 2 bases for V and 0 bases for J; bases not matched to a gene: 9. Full variable domain (outside the CDR3, taken from reference TRBV7-2 and TRBJ2-3): GAGVSQSPSNKVTEKGKDVELRCDPISGHTALYWYRQSLGQGLEFLIYFQGNSAPDKSGLPSDRFSAERTGGSVSTLTIQRTQQEDSAVYLCASSLISVGLAGSTDTQYFGPGTRLTVL.

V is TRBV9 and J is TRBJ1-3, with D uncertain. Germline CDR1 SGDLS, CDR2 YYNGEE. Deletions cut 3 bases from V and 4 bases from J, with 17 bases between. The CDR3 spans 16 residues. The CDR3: CASSGDLYGVGNTIYF. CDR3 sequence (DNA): TGTGCCAGCAGCGGTGACCTTTATGGTGTAGGAAACACCATATATTTT. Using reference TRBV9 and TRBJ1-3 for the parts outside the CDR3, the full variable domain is DSGVTQTPKHLITATGQRVTLRCSPRSGDLSVYWYQQSLDQGLQFLIQYYNGEERAKGNILERFSAQQFPDLHSELNLSSLELGDSALYFCASSGDLYGVGNTIYFGEGSWLTVV.

The CDR3 protein is CASRDYNEQFF. CDR3 nucleotides: TGCGCCAGCAGGGACTACAATGAGCAGTTCTTC. This chain connects TRBV5-1 to TRBJ2-1; D gene uncertain. The CDR3 runs 11 residues. V lost 5 bases to trimming and J lost 3 bases, with 3 bases between them. The V gene's germline CDR1 is SGHRS and CDR2 YFSETQ.

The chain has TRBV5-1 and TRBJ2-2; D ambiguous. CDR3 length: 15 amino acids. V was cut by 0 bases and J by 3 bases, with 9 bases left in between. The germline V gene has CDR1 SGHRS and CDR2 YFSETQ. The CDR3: CASSLAGEYTGELFF. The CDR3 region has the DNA TGCGCCAGCAGCTTGGCCGGTGAATACACCGGGGAGCTGTTTTTT.

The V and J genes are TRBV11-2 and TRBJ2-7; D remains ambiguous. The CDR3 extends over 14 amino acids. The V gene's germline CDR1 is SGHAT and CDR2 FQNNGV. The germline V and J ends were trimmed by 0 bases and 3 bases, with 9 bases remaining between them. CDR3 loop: CASSLDGLVYEQYF. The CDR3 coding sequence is TGTGCCAGCAGCTTAGACGGGTTAGTCTACGAGCAGTACTTC.

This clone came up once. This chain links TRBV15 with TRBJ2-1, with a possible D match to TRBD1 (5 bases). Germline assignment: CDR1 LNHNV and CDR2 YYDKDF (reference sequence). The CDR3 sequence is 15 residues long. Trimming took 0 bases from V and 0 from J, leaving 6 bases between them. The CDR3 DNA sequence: TGTGCCACCAGCAGAGAAAGGGGCTCCTACAATGAGCAGTTCTTC. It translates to CATSRERGSYNEQFF. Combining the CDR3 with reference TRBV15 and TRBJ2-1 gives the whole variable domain DAMVIQNPRYQVTQFGKPVTLSCSQTLNHNVMYWYQQKSSQAPKLLFHYYDKDFNNEADTPDNFQSRRPNTSFCFLDIRSPGLGDTAMYLCATSRERGSYNEQFFGPGTRLTVL.

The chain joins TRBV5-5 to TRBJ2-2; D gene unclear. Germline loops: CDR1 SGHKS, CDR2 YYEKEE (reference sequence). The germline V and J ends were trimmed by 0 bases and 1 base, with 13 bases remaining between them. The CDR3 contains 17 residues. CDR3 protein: CASSLVFAELNTGELFF. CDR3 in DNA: TGTGCCAGCAGCTTGGTCTTCGCGGAACTGAACACCGGGGAGCTGTTTTTT.

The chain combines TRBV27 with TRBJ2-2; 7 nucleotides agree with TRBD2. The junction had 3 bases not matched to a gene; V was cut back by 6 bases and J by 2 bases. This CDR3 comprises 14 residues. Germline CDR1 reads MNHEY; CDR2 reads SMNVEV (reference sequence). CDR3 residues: CASSRLANTGELFF. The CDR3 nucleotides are TGTGCCAGCAGCAGACTAGCTAACACCGGGGAGCTGTTTTTT.